The rows below give T cell receptor beta chains drawn from one sample of a study of blood T cells in healthy people across ages. TCRdb recomputed calls from the 5' RACE reads with MiXCR, one row per CDR3 protein. The sample carries hundreds of thousands of distinct CDR3 sequences, under 65% recorded once. The sample taken for sequencing was blood. Receptors originate from a man aged 55 to 70 in good health. The CDR3 runs from the conserved cysteine through the conserved F or W. The D gene is left open where the match is weak. Size is stated for part of the rows, as once, few or many counts, or as a class when the clone is expanded.

>TRBJ2-3|-|TRBV5-1|-
CASSLLTPDTQYF
TGCGCCAGCAGCTTGCTCACACCAGATACTCAGTATTTT
>TRBJ1-2|-|TRBV6-1|-
CASSEGNSNYGYTF
TGTGCCAGCAGTGAAGGGAACAGTAACTATGGCTACACCTTC
>TRBJ2-4|TRBD2|TRBV12-3/TRBV12-4|-
CASSSSGGGVKNIQYF
TGTGCCAGCAGCTCTAGCGGGGGGGGAGTCAAAAACATTCAGTACTTC
>TRBJ2-5|TRBD2|TRBV20-1|few
CSATLAGGLQETQYF
TGCAGTGCTACCCTAGCGGGGGGCCTCCAAGAGACCCAGTACTTC
>TRBJ2-1|-|TRBV6-1|-
CASSEARWVEETQFF
TGTGCCAGCAGTGAAGCCCGGTGGGTTGAAGAGACCCAGTTCTTC
>TRBJ2-3|-|TRBV24-1|few
CATSETTDTQYF
TGTGCCACCAGTGAGACCACAGATACGCAGTATTTT
>TRBJ2-3|-|TRBV12-3/TRBV12-4|-
CASSRQSTDTEYF
TGTGCCAGCAGTCGACAGAGCACAGATACGGAGTATTTT
>TRBJ1-2|-|TRBV25-1|-
CASSGRQDSNYGYTF
TGTGCCAGCAGTGGAAGACAGGACTCCAACTATGGCTACACCTTC
>TRBJ1-2|TRBD1|TRBV20-1|-
CSAPTGSGLVYGYTF
TGCAGTGCTCCGACAGGGTCGGGCTTGGTATATGGCTACACCTTC
>TRBJ2-5|-|TRBV2|few
CASSEVPEQETQYF
TGTGCCAGCAGTGAAGTGCCAGAACAAGAGACCCAGTACTTC
>TRBJ2-1|TRBD1|TRBV7-9|few
CASSSRDSSQFF
TGTGCCAGCAGCTCCCGGGACAGTTCCCAGTTCTTC
>TRBJ2-5|TRBD2|TRBV20-1|-
CSARNAASGAKTQYF
TGCAGTGCTAGAAACGCGGCTAGCGGGGCGAAGACCCAGTACTTC
>TRBJ2-1|-|TRBV7-2|few
CASSYDSSPDNEQFF
TGTGCCAGCAGCTATGACAGTTCCCCCGACAATGAGCAGTTCTTC
>TRBJ2-7|-|TRBV5-1|few
CASSLETEQYF
TGCGCCAGCAGCTTGGAAACGGAGCAGTACTTC
>TRBJ2-5|-|TRBV20-1|-
CSAKSVYQETQYF
TGCAGTGCTAAGTCCGTCTACCAAGAGACCCAGTACTTC
>TRBJ2-5|-|TRBV10-1|-
CASSGTMEETQYF
TGCGCCAGCAGCGGGACGATGGAGGAGACCCAGTACTTC
>TRBJ2-7|-|TRBV7-2|-
CASSLGGTRTYEQYF
TGTGCCAGCAGCTTGGGGGGGACACGGACCTACGAGCAGTACTTC
>TRBJ1-4|TRBD1|TRBV27|once
CASRLQGPNEKLFF
TGTGCCAGCAGGCTACAGGGGCCTAATGAAAAACTGTTTTTT
>TRBJ2-3|-|TRBV12-3/TRBV12-4|-
CASSAEPGTPSTDTQYF
TGTGCCAGCAGTGCGGAGCCAGGGACTCCCTCCACAGATACGCAGTATTTT
>TRBJ1-1|-|TRBV2|few
CASVKGVLEAFF
TGTGCCAGTGTTAAGGGTGTCCTGGAAGCTTTCTTT
>TRBJ1-2|-|TRBV9|-
CASSGLGHYGYTF
TGTGCCAGCAGCGGTTTGGGGCACTATGGCTACACCTTC
>TRBJ2-6|-|TRBV6-2/TRBV6-3|-
CASSYRPPYPGANVLTF
TGTGCCAGCAGTTACAGGCCGCCCTACCCTGGGGCCAACGTCCTGACTTTC
>TRBJ1-1|-|TRBV7-9|-
CASSFTEAFF
TGTGCCAGCAGCTTCACTGAAGCTTTCTTT
>TRBJ2-3|-|TRBV20-1|few
CSARQINRRSTDTQYF
TGCAGTGCTAGACAAATAAACCGGCGAAGCACAGATACGCAGTATTTT
>TRBJ1-1|TRBD1|TRBV10-3|-
CAIQTGTGNPEAFF
TGTGCCATTCAAACCGGGACAGGAAACCCTGAAGCTTTCTTT
>TRBJ1-6|-|TRBV3-1|-
CASSQESRASPLHF
TGTGCCAGCAGCCAAGAAAGTAGGGCCTCACCCCTCCACTTT
>TRBJ1-1|-|TRBV20-1|-
CSARVKVGAFF
TGCAGTGCTAGAGTGAAGGTTGGAGCTTTCTTT
>TRBJ1-2|-|TRBV20-1|-
CSAGGAEGYTF
TGCAGTGCCGGGGGGGCGGAAGGCTACACCTTC
>TRBJ1-1|-|TRBV2|-
CASSEASGPSNEAFF
TGTGCCAGCAGTGAAGCGTCTGGACCAAGCAATGAAGCTTTCTTT